Shown below are 31 T cell receptor beta chains from a single sample sequenced in a study of response to subunit inactivated influenza vaccine. TCRdb analysed the RT-PCR reads with MiXCR anew, one entry per CDR3 protein. The table has roughly 760,000 distinct CDR3 sequences, approximately 21% seen once. Sequenced here: PBMCs from blood, sampled around 5 days after vaccination. The receptors here all came from a man aged 50 to 59 who received an inactivated influenza vaccine.

The V and J genes are TRBV4-2 and TRBJ2-3; tentative D call: TRBD2 (7 bases). Germline CDR1 and CDR2: LGHNA and YNFKEQ. The length of the CDR3 is 16 residues. The V end lost 1 base, the J end lost 5 bases, and 16 bases lay between the germline ends. CDR3 sequence: CASSQATSGGQDTQYF. The CDR3 bases are TGTGCCAGCAGCCAAGCGACGTCGGGGGGCCAAGATACGCAGTATTTT.

This clonotype was counted a few times. The chain recombines TRBV5-8 with TRBJ1-1, with D perhaps matching TRBD1 (6 bases). This CDR3 region has 14 residues. Germline V lookup: CDR1 SGHTS, CDR2 YDEGEE. V lost 4 bases and J lost 1, with 11 bases in between. In DNA, the CDR3 is TGTGCCAGCAGCCCGTCACAGGGGAACACTGAAGCTTTCTTT. This codes for CASSPSQGNTEAFF.

This clonotype was picked up many times. The V and J genes are TRBV12-3 or TRBV12-4 and TRBJ1-1; possibly TRBD1 for D (5 bases). The CDR3 sequence is 16 residues long. V lost 1 base and J 3 bases, leaving 15 bases between the germline ends. CDR3 sequence: CASSLGRGRWDTEAFF. CDR3 bases: TGTGCCAGCAGTTTAGGAAGGGGTCGGTGGGACACTGAAGCTTTCTTT.

A few counts support this clonotype. The CDR3 nucleotides read TGCAGTGCTAGAGATACCGGAGAGGGAGTGGGTTACGAGCAGTACTTC. It encodes CSARDTGEGVGYEQYF. This chain joins TRBV20-1 and TRBJ2-7; possibly TRBD2 for D (5 bases). CDR3 length: 16 residues. CDR1 is DFQATT and CDR2 is SNEGSKA in the germline V gene (reference sequence). V gave up 0 bases and J gave up 4 bases, with 19 bases separating them.

This chain links TRBV30 with TRBJ1-3; no firm D call. Germline-derived CDR1 and CDR2 are GTSNPN and SVGIG (reference sequence). The CDR3 covers 12 residues. The V end lost 6 bases, the J end lost 4 bases, and 10 bases lay between the germline ends. CDR3 residues: CACQVSGNTIYF. CDR3 DNA sequence: TGTGCCTGTCAGGTTTCAGGAAACACCATATATTTT. The entire variable domain, with the rest obtained from reference TRBV30 and TRBJ1-3, is as follows: SQTIHQWPATLVQPVGSPLSLECTVEGTSNPNLYWYRQAAGRGLQLLFYSVGIGQISSEVPQNLSASRPQDRQFILSSKKLLLSDSGFYLCACQVSGNTIYFGEGSWLTVV.

The rearrangement joins TRBV11-2 to TRBJ2-7, with D unresolved. Germline V gene data show CDR1 as SGHAT and CDR2 as FQNNGV. With 0 bases removed from V and 6 bases from J, the gap between germline ends came to 12 bases. This CDR3 spans 14 amino acids. DNA of the CDR3: TGTGCCAGCAGCTTAGATATAGATGGGTTCGAGCAGTACTTC. Its protein is CASSLDIDGFEQYF.

This clonotype turned up a few times. The chain links TRBV5-6 to TRBJ1-5; the match to TRBD1 covers 9 bases. The ends lost 0 bases at V and 9 bases at J; junction bases unmatched: 10. The CDR3 spans 16 residues. Germline V CDR1 and CDR2: SGHDT, YYEEEE. The CDR3 DNA is TGTGCCAGCAGCTTGGGTGGGACAGGGATAGCAGGGCCCCAGCATTTT. Translation gives CASSLGGTGIAGPQHF.

The genes are TRBV6-9 and TRBJ1-5, with TRBD1 matching 8 bases. From germline, CDR1 is MNHGY and CDR2 SVAAGI. Trimming removed 6 bases from V and 0 bases from J; junction bases left unmatched: 16. The CDR3 extends over 19 amino acids. The CDR3 is CASRTGQVSRLSSNQPQHF. CDR3 DNA sequence: TGTGCCAGCAGGACGGGACAGGTTTCCAGACTCTCTAGCAATCAGCCCCAGCATTTT.

The CDR3 here is CASSWGQLTANTGELFF. The CDR3 bases are TGCGCCAGCAGCTGGGGACAGCTAACTGCGAACACCGGGGAGCTGTTTTTT. This sequence joins TRBV5-1 and TRBJ2-2, with 7 bases fitting TRBD1. In germline, CDR1 is SGHRS, CDR2 YFSETQ. The V and J ends lost 3 bases and 0 bases, in that order; junction bases with no gene match: 8. The length of the CDR3 is 17 residues. The variable domain in full, completed from reference TRBV5-1 and TRBJ2-2, reads KAGVTQTPRYLIKTRGQQVTLSCSPISGHRSVSWYQQTPGQGLQFLFEYFSETQRNKGNFPGRFSGRQFSNSRSEMNVSTLELGDSALYLCASSWGQLTANTGELFFGEGSRLTVL.

This chain links TRBV20-1 with TRBJ2-7; D call uncertain. The CDR3 consists of 13 residues. CDR1 is DFQATT, CDR2 SNEGSKA, per germline (reference sequence). V was pared by 0 bases and J by 3 bases, with 9 bases between. The CDR3 protein is CSARDPDGYEQYF. In DNA, the CDR3 is TGCAGTGCTAGAGATCCGGATGGCTACGAGCAGTACTTC.

This clonotype was detected a few times. The chain recombines TRBV20-1 with TRBJ2-5; 7 nucleotides match TRBD1. Germline lookup yields CDR1 DFQATT and CDR2 SNEGSKA (reference sequence). Trimming cost V 2 bases and J 4 bases; bases outside gene matches: 4. There are 13 residues in the CDR3. The CDR3 DNA is TGCAGTGCTAGATCCCGGACAGGAGAGACCCAGTACTTC. Protein product: CSARSRTGETQYF.

This clonotype was seen more than once but under ten times. This chain joins TRBV9 and TRBJ1-2; 7 positions agree with TRBD1. The junction had 16 bases not matched to a gene; V was cut back by 3 bases and J by 8 bases. There are 16 residues in the CDR3. Germline lookup yields CDR1 SGDLS and CDR2 YYNGEE. The CDR3 loop reads CASSGSRQGLVGGYTF. The CDR3 DNA follows: TGTGCCAGCAGCGGATCAAGACAGGGTTTGGTAGGCGGCTACACCTTC.

The chain employs TRBV19 and TRBJ2-7; no firm D call. Trimming stripped 2 bases from V and 0 bases from J, with 11 bases between. Germline values: CDR1 LNHDA, CDR2 SQIVND (reference sequence). The CDR3 loop spans 15 amino acids. In DNA, the CDR3 is TGTGCCAGTAGTATAAGGACGGCCGACTCCTACGAGCAGTACTTC. Protein: CASSIRTADSYEQYF.

There are a few counts of this clonotype. The J gene is TRBJ2-7, the V gene TRBV15; 12 bases fit TRBD2. Germline CDR1 is LNHNV and CDR2 is YYDKDF (reference sequence). V was pared by 3 bases and J by 3 bases, with 6 bases of the junction left unmatched. This CDR3 contains 16 residues. The CDR3 region is CATSRDLAGGIYEQYF. CDR3 in DNA: TGTGCCACCAGCAGGGATCTAGCGGGAGGGATCTACGAGCAGTACTTC.

This chain joins TRBV6-1 and TRBJ2-7; 8 nucleotides line up with TRBD1. Germline V gene data show CDR1 as MNHNS and CDR2 as SASEGT. The V gene end was trimmed by 6 bases and the J gene end by 2 bases; junction bases not matched to a gene: 9. The length of the CDR3 is 15 residues. CDR3 protein: CASRATGTGTYEQYF. DNA of the CDR3: TGTGCCAGCAGAGCGACCGGGACAGGCACCTACGAGCAGTACTTC.

The chain carries TRBV3-1 and TRBJ1-6; 10 bases line up with TRBD1. Germline assignment: CDR1 LGHDT and CDR2 YNNKEL (reference sequence). V shed 1 base and J 10 bases; nucleotides not matched to a gene: 10. CDR3 length equals 17 residues. CDR3 bases: TGTGCCAGCAGCCAAGCCACGGGACAGGGGCTTCGGTCACCCCTCCACTTT. Translated, it gives CASSQATGQGLRSPLHF.

This clonotype was observed a handful of times. The chain recombines TRBV10-3 with TRBJ1-5, with 8 bases aligning to TRBD1. Germline lookup yields CDR1 ENHRY and CDR2 SYGVKD. The J segment lost 0 bases and the V segment lost 10 bases, leaving 5 bases of the junction unmatched. The length of the CDR3 is 14 residues. CDR3 sequence reads: CATGQDSSNQPQHF. Here the CDR3 DNA reads TGTGCCACGGGACAGGATTCTAGCAATCAGCCCCAGCATTTT.

This clonotype showed up many times. The chain employs TRBV5-1 and TRBJ2-3; D remains unclear. Between the trimmed V and J ends, which lost 0 bases and 3 bases, there was a span of 5 bases. This CDR3 has 13 residues. The germline CDR1 and CDR2 sequences are SGHRS and YFSETQ. CDR3 residues: CASSLEQTDTQYF. The CDR3 nucleotides read TGCGCCAGCAGCTTGGAACAGACAGATACGCAGTATTTT.

In this sample, this clonotype turned up many times. The genes are TRBV7-2 and TRBJ2-3; 8 nucleotides line up with TRBD2. Germline V gene data show CDR1 as SGHTA and CDR2 as FQGNSA. The CDR3 runs 16 residues. V gave up 5 bases and J gave up 2 bases; unmatched junction bases: 9. The CDR3 region has the DNA TGTGCCAGCAGCCGCCTGGGCGGGAGGATCACAGATACGCAGTATTTT. Amino acid sequence: CASSRLGGRITDTQYF.

This clonotype was detected many times. The rearrangement links TRBV5-1 to TRBJ2-7, with 11 positions matching TRBD1. The length of the CDR3 is 14 residues. Germline-derived CDR1 and CDR2 are SGHRS and YFSETQ. The V segment lost 2 bases and the J segment 5 bases; nucleotides outside the gene matches: 3. The CDR3 DNA follows: TGCGCCAGCAGCTTAGGACAGGGGGCAGACGAGCAGTACTTC. Translated: CASSLGQGADEQYF.

The CDR3 DNA is TGTGCCAGCAGCTGGCTAGCGGACTCCTACAATGAGCAGTTCTTC. This encodes CASSWLADSYNEQFF. This chain connects TRBV9 to TRBJ2-1, with 7 bases lining up with TRBD2. Germline V gene sequence: CDR1 SGDLS, CDR2 YYNGEE. The CDR3 consists of 15 residues. The trim removed 4 bases at V and 0 bases at J, leaving 4 bases unmatched.

This chain links TRBV7-9 with TRBJ2-3, with D perhaps matching TRBD2 (6 bases). Trimming removed 6 bases at V and 7 bases at J, with 11 bases between. The germline CDR1 and CDR2 sequences are SEHNR and FQNEAQ (reference sequence). CDR3 length equals 12 residues. This CDR3 is CASRGGQNTQYF. The CDR3 DNA sequence: TGTGCCAGCAGGGGAGGCCAAAATACGCAGTATTTT.

In its sample, this clonotype was seen many times. The V and J genes are TRBV20-1 and TRBJ2-1; D is unresolved. CDR1 is DFQATT and CDR2 is SNEGSKA in the germline V gene (reference sequence). Trimming pared 5 bases from V and 6 bases from J, leaving 14 bases between. The CDR3 consists of 13 residues. CDR3 coding DNA: TGCAGTGCTCCACGATTAGTAGGCAATGAGCAGTTCTTC. The encoded protein is CSAPRLVGNEQFF.

The genes are TRBV15 and TRBJ2-6; D ambiguous. V was trimmed by 1 base and J by 2 bases, leaving 0 bases between them. Germline CDR1 LNHNV, CDR2 YYDKDF (reference sequence). The CDR3 contains 13 residues. This CDR3 is CATSRAGANVLTF. The CDR3 coding sequence is TGTGCCACCAGCAGAGCTGGGGCCAACGTCCTGACTTTC.

The chain joins TRBV5-1 to TRBJ2-7; D remains unclear. Trimming shortened V by 4 bases and J by 5 bases, and 19 bases separated the two germline ends. The CDR3 contains 15 residues. Germline CDR1 and CDR2: SGHRS and YFSETQ. The CDR3 is CASSARRAIWDEQYF. The CDR3 bases are TGCGCCAGCAGCGCCCGCCGGGCCATCTGGGACGAGCAGTACTTC.

J is TRBJ2-1 and V is TRBV10-3; D possibly corresponds to TRBD1 (5 bases). The V gene's germline CDR1 is ENHRY and CDR2 SYGVKD. This CDR3 is 15 amino acids long. Trimming took off 3 bases at V and 2 bases at J, with 11 bases between the two ends. The CDR3 DNA reads TGTGCCATCAGTGACCAGCAGGGCCCCTACAATGAGCAGTTCTTC. It yields the protein CAISDQQGPYNEQFF.

This clonotype has at least ten counts. The J gene is TRBJ2-2, the V gene TRBV29-1; the D gene is possibly TRBD1 (5 bases). The CDR3 is 17 residues long. Germline CDR1 SQVTM, CDR2 ANQGSEA. Trimming cost V 0 bases and J 6 bases, with 20 bases left between them. The CDR3 DNA reads as TGCAGCGTTGAAGATCGGGCTCTGACAAGGGGCTCCGGGGAGCTGTTTTTT. Its protein product is CSVEDRALTRGSGELFF.

Only a few counts were recorded for this clonotype. The rearrangement joins TRBV11-1 to TRBJ2-1; 9 bases fit TRBD2. Per germline, CDR1 SGHAT and CDR2 FQDESV (reference sequence). The ends lost 5 bases at V and 6 bases at J; junction bases unmatched: 17. This CDR3 is built from 18 residues. CDR3 bases: TGTGCCAGCAGCCATTGGGCGGCTAGCGGGATTTTCACCAATGAGCAGTTCTTC. Translation: CASSHWAASGIFTNEQFF. Variable domain in full (rest from reference TRBV11-1 and TRBJ2-1): EAEVAQSPRYKITEKSQAVAFWCDPISGHATLYWYRQILGQGPELLVQFQDESVVDDSQLPKDRFSAERLKGVDSTLKIQPAELGDSAMYLCASSHWAASGIFTNEQFFGPGTRLTVL.

The genes are TRBV12-3 or TRBV12-4 and TRBJ2-3; D is uncertain. V shed 6 bases and J shed 0 bases, with 7 bases lying between them. The CDR3 totals 13 residues. The CDR3 sequence is CASRQVSTDTQYF. The DNA for the CDR3 is TGTGCCAGCAGGCAGGTCAGCACAGATACGCAGTATTTT.

The J gene is TRBJ2-1, the V gene TRBV4-3; TRBD2 might be the D (6 bases). This CDR3 has 15 amino acids. Trimming stripped 2 bases from V and 7 bases from J, with 15 bases between. Germline CDR1 reads LGHNA; CDR2 reads YSLEER. The CDR3 here is CASSQRWSSGNEQFF. The CDR3 nucleotides read TGCGCCAGCAGCCAAAGGTGGAGTAGCGGAAATGAGCAGTTCTTC.

This chain links TRBV2 with TRBJ2-1; a possible D gene is TRBD2 (6 bases). CDR3 length: 15 residues. V was pared by 2 bases and J by 4 bases, with 12 bases between. In germline, CDR1 is SNHLY, CDR2 FYNNEI. This CDR3 reads CASSETGAGYNEQFF. The CDR3 DNA reads as TGTGCCAGCAGTGAAACGGGAGCCGGGTACAATGAGCAGTTCTTC.